The table lists the clone carrying this TCR beta chain with many counts. Its antigen is still unknown. TCRdb recomputed calls from the 5' RACE reads with MiXCR, one row per CDR3 protein. The sample holds 150,000 to 200,000 distinct CDR3 sequences, almost 7% seen once. This sample is drawn from a study of T cells after yellow fever vaccination. Study findings and constraints: Though it reached lower strength, the secondary response hit its peak faster, day 5 versus 15.

Germline CDR1 SNHLY, CDR2 FYNNEI. There are 11 residues in the CDR3. The V end was cut by 2 bases, the J end by 6 bases, with 3 bases between. The chain employs TRBV2 and TRBJ2-3; D not resolved. The receptor's source is a man aged 18 to 35 who received the YFV17D yellow fever vaccine. Sequences were derived from CD4+ T cells sorted from PBMCs, sampled more than 4 days after the first yellow fever vaccination. DNA of the CDR3: TGTGCCAGCAGTGAACTGGATACGCAGTATTTT. Amino acids: CASSELDTQYF.